The 30 T cell receptor beta chains below come from one sample, sequenced in a study of T cell responses to AZD1222 COVID-19 vaccine. Repertoires were generated with immunoSEQ multiplex PCR, while TCRdb's copy carries only in-frame clones and drops some. The data contain roughly 120,000 clones, 90% to 95% of them singletons. The sample here was peripheral blood, taken on day 0 of AZD1222 vaccination. The receptors shown here come from an adult in good health.

V and J are TRBV4-2 and TRBJ2-7; 10 bases map to TRBD2. Germline CDR1 is LGHNA and CDR2 is YNFKEQ. V trimming: 0 bases; J trimming: 1 base; junction bases outside the gene matches: 3. The CDR3 covers 16 residues. The CDR3 nucleotides read TGTGCCAGCAGCCAAGAATCGGGACTAGCGTCCTACGAGCAGTACTTC. It specifies CASSQESGLASYEQYF.

The J gene is TRBJ1-3, the V gene TRBV11-3, with D hard to call. The CDR3 consists of 15 residues. Per the germline V gene, CDR1 is SGHNT and CDR2 is YENEEA. The V end was cut by 5 bases, the J end by 0 bases, with 11 bases between. CDR3 DNA: TGTGCCAGCAGCCAAGAAGCTACCTCTGGAAACACCATATATTTT. It is translated as CASSQEATSGNTIYF.

The chain couples TRBV2 to TRBJ1-4; 7 bases are shared with TRBD1. Per the germline V gene, CDR1 is SNHLY and CDR2 is FYNNEI. The CDR3 is made up of 16 amino acids. V lost 8 bases, J lost 4 bases, and 13 bases stayed unmatched. Written as DNA, the CDR3 is TGTGCCAGCTCGAGAAGCACAGGGGACCTTAATGAAAAACTGTTTTTT. Its translation: CASSRSTGDLNEKLFF.

The chain links TRBV29-1 to TRBJ2-2; 8 bases map to TRBD2. CDR1 is SQVTM and CDR2 is ANQGSEA in the germline V gene. The junction had 9 bases not matched to a gene; V was cut back by 4 bases and J by 2 bases. The CDR3 has 16 residues. CDR3 region: CSVGHRTSRNTGELFF. DNA of the CDR3: TGCAGCGTTGGCCATCGGACTAGCAGAAACACCGGGGAGCTGTTTTTT.

This chain uses TRBV12-3 or TRBV12-4 with TRBJ2-1; no definite D call. The CDR3 sequence is 10 residues long. The V end lost 4 bases, the J end lost 6 bases, and 1 base lay between the germline ends. In DNA form, the CDR3 reads TGTGCCAGCAGTTCCAATGAGCAGTTCTTC. Its protein product is CASSSNEQFF.

J is TRBJ1-2 and V is TRBV7-3, with D possibly TRBD1 on 6 matching bases. V was trimmed by 2 bases and J by 2 bases, leaving 18 bases between them. CDR1 is SGHTA and CDR2 is FQGTGA in the germline V gene. This CDR3 is 17 amino acids long. The CDR3 nucleotides are TGTGCCAGCAGCTTATTAGGGTCCCCGACAGGCAACTATGGCTACACCTTC. It is translated as CASSLLGSPTGNYGYTF.

This clone was observed a few times. The rearrangement links TRBV6-5 to TRBJ2-3; TRBD1 matches at 11 bases. The CDR3 has 13 residues. In germline, CDR1 is MNHEY, CDR2 SVGAGI. Trimming removed 6 bases from V and 4 bases from J; junction bases left unmatched: 0. DNA of the CDR3: TGTGCCAGCAGGGACAGGGGGCCAGATACGCAGTATTTT. Translated: CASRDRGPDTQYF.

The V call is TRBV5-1, the J call TRBJ2-1; D may be TRBD2 (5 bases). The CDR3 consists of 15 residues. V was trimmed by 5 bases and J by 5 bases, leaving 17 bases between them. Germline V CDR1 and CDR2: SGHRS, YFSETQ. The CDR3 spells CASRSLPLAHNEQFF. CDR3 coding DNA: TGCGCCAGCAGGTCTCTTCCCCTAGCCCACAATGAGCAGTTCTTC.

The chain joins TRBV6-5 to TRBJ1-2; D is perhaps TRBD1 (5 bases). Trimming removed 2 bases at V and 4 bases at J, with 11 bases between. CDR1 is MNHEY, CDR2 SVGAGI, per germline. This CDR3 contains 14 residues. CDR3 DNA sequence: TGTGCCAGCAGTTACGTTCAGGGTAGCTATGGCTACACCTTC. Protein: CASSYVQGSYGYTF.

Here the CDR3 DNA reads TGTGCCAGCAGTTCACAGGGACATCAGCCCCAGCATTTT. Translation gives CASSSQGHQPQHF. The chain joins TRBV6-6 to TRBJ1-5; maybe TRBD1 (6 bases). This CDR3 has 13 residues. Germline CDR1 and CDR2: MNHNY and SVGAGI (reference sequence). V was cut by 4 bases and J by 5 bases, with 9 bases left in between.

J is TRBJ2-1 and V is TRBV15; TRBD1 aligns across 9 bases. V was clipped by 5 bases and J by 6 bases; unmatched bases: 8. The CDR3 is 15 residues long. Germline CDR1 and CDR2: LNHNV and YYDKDF (reference sequence). DNA of the CDR3: TGTGCCACCAGCCCCCGGGACAGGGCTTTCAATGAGCAGTTCTTC. This encodes CATSPRDRAFNEQFF. Supplemented by reference TRBV15 and TRBJ2-1, the full variable domain reads DAMVIQNPRYQVTQFGKPVTLSCSQTLNHNVMYWYQQKSSQAPKLLFHYYDKDFNNEADTPDNFQSRRPNTSFCFLDIRSPGLGDTAMYLCATSPRDRAFNEQFFGPGTRLTVL.

The CDR3 loop reads CASSQGWQPQETQYF. The DNA of the CDR3 is TGTGCCAGCAGCCAAGGATGGCAGCCCCAAGAGACCCAGTACTTC. The chain is built from TRBV3-1 (or the pseudogene TRBV3-2) and TRBJ2-5; D is ambiguous. V was clipped by 1 base and J by 1 base, with 10 bases between them. The CDR3 spans 15 residues. Germline loops: CDR1 LGHDT, CDR2 YNNKEL (reference sequence).

This chain connects TRBV5-1 to TRBJ2-1; 8 bases fit TRBD2. This CDR3 spans 17 amino acids. After removal of 0 bases from V and 7 bases from J, the junction contained 12 bases not matched to a gene. CDR1 and CDR2 from the germline V gene are SGHRS and YFSETQ. Here the CDR3 DNA reads TGCGCCAGCAGCTTGGGTACCGGGACTAGTTTTCCTAATGAGCAGTTCTTC. As protein: CASSLGTGTSFPNEQFF.

The chain employs TRBV27 and TRBJ2-7; possibly TRBD1 or TRBD2 for D (5 bases each). V was cut by 2 bases and J by 5 bases, with 16 bases left in between. The CDR3 consists of 15 residues. CDR1 and CDR2 (germline): MNHEY, SMNVEV (reference sequence). The CDR3 here is CASSLNQGDTDEQYF. In nucleotides, the CDR3 is TGTGCCAGCAGTTTAAACCAGGGAGATACCGACGAGCAGTACTTC.

The V and J genes are TRBV7-3 and TRBJ2-1; D is ambiguous. The CDR3 runs 15 residues. The germline V and J ends were trimmed by 4 bases and 4 bases, with 14 bases remaining between them. The germline gives CDR1 SGHTA, CDR2 FQGTGA. The CDR3 DNA is TGTGCCAGCAGCTCATTGGGCGGCGAATACAATGAGCAGTTCTTC. It yields the protein CASSSLGGEYNEQFF.

V usage is TRBV28 and J usage is TRBJ2-1; 11 positions agree with TRBD2. After removal of 4 bases from V and 8 bases from J, the junction contained 10 bases not matched to a gene. The V gene's germline CDR1 is MDHEN and CDR2 SYDVKM. This CDR3 is 16 amino acids long. The CDR3 loop is CASSSSTSGIIYEQFF. Here the CDR3 DNA reads TGTGCCAGCAGTTCCTCGACTAGCGGGATTATCTATGAGCAGTTCTTC. The variable domain in full, with the rest retrieved from reference TRBV28 and TRBJ2-1, is DVKVTQSSRYLVKRTGEKVFLECVQDMDHENMFWYRQDPGLGLRLIYFSYDVKMKEKGDIPEGYSVSREKKERFSLILESASTNQTSMYLCASSSSTSGIIYEQFFGPGTRLTVL.

The rearrangement uses TRBV29-1 and TRBJ2-3; TRBD2 is a possible D gene (6 bases). Germline-derived CDR1 and CDR2 are SQVTM and ANQGSEA. The CDR3 has 15 residues. The ends were cut back, 0 bases at V and 7 bases at J, with 17 bases in the middle. As DNA, the CDR3 is TGCAGCGTTGAAGAAGGGAGGAGCGGGTGGTATACGCAGTATTTT. Translating gives CSVEEGRSGWYTQYF.

This chain connects TRBV6-5 to TRBJ2-2; 12 bases agree with TRBD2. In germline, CDR1 is MNHEY, CDR2 SVGAGI. Trimming removed 5 bases from V and 6 bases from J; junction bases left unmatched: 4. The CDR3 runs 15 residues. The CDR3 is CASSLTSGSPGELFF. CDR3 DNA: TGTGCCAGCAGTCTGACTAGCGGGAGTCCCGGGGAGCTGTTTTTT.

J is TRBJ2-5 and V is TRBV3-1 (or the pseudogene TRBV3-2); weak D call: TRBD2 (6 bases). The CDR3 is 16 amino acids. CDR1 and CDR2 from the germline V gene are LGHDT and YNNKEL (reference sequence). Trimming pared 4 bases from V and 2 bases from J, leaving 17 bases between. DNA for the CDR3: TGTGCCAGCAGCCGAGGGTCATGGGGGGTGCAAGAGACCCAGTACTTC. Encoded protein: CASSRGSWGVQETQYF.

This chain connects TRBV12-2 to TRBJ1-4; the table gives TRBD1 as D, unverified against the DNA. TRBV12-2 is recorded as a pseudogene. This CDR3 has 20 residues. CDR3 nucleotide sequence: TGTGCAAGTCGCTTACCGAGTCCCCGGACAGGGGAGAGGGCTAATGAAAAACTGTTTTTT. Translation gives CASRLPSPRTGERANEKLFF.

Worth noting for this clone: The same CDR3 is also encoded by other DNA sequences in this sample. The chain is built from TRBV5-1 and TRBJ1-3; unclear D gene. There are 13 residues in the CDR3. V was clipped by 2 bases and J by 4 bases, with 7 bases between them. Germline V lookup: CDR1 SGHRS, CDR2 YFSETQ. The CDR3 nucleotides are TGCGCCAGCAGCTTATCCTCCGGAAACACCATATATTTT. This gives the protein CASSLSSGNTIYF.

CDR3 sequence (DNA): TGTGCTAGTGGTCCAGCGGGAGGGCTATTAGATACGCAGTATTTT. Its translation is CASGPAGGLLDTQYF. The genes are TRBV12-5 and TRBJ2-3, with 10 bases aligning to TRBD2. V gave up 5 bases and J gave up 5 bases; unmatched junction bases: 7. Looked up from germline, CDR1 is LGHNT and CDR2 is FRNRAP. The CDR3 has 15 amino acids.

This clone was detected once. The chain links TRBV6-5 to TRBJ1-4; D unresolved. V was clipped by 2 bases and J by 5 bases, with 0 bases between them. CDR1 and CDR2 (germline): MNHEY, SVGAGI. CDR3 length: 11 residues. The CDR3 DNA is TGTGCCAGCAGTTACAATGAAAAACTGTTTTTT. Amino acids: CASSYNEKLFF.

The chain combines TRBV7-9 with TRBJ1-2, with TRBD1 identical over 7 bases. Germline V gene data show CDR1 as SEHNR and CDR2 as FQNEAQ (reference sequence). V was clipped by 7 bases and J by 4 bases; unmatched bases: 9. This CDR3 contains 14 residues. The CDR3 bases are TGTGCCAGCACCATGACAGGGATCTTCTATGGCTACACCTTC. Translated: CASTMTGIFYGYTF.

The rearrangement links TRBV27 to TRBJ2-7; D ambiguous. Per the germline V gene, CDR1 is MNHEY and CDR2 is SMNVEV (reference sequence). The CDR3 is made up of 14 amino acids. The V end lost 6 bases, the J end lost 0 bases, and 12 bases lay between the germline ends. In nucleotides, the CDR3 is TGTGCCAGCAGGTCGGGCGGTAACTCCTACGAGCAGTACTTC. It translates to CASRSGGNSYEQYF.

The chain recombines TRBV6-5 with TRBJ2-5, with D perhaps matching TRBD2 (6 bases). Trimming took off 3 bases at V and 4 bases at J, with 12 bases between the two ends. The germline V gene encodes CDR1 MNHEY and CDR2 SVGAGI. The CDR3 contains 14 residues. The CDR3 DNA reads as TGTGCCAGCAGTTATGAAACGGGAGCAGAGACCCAGTACTTC. Protein sequence: CASSYETGAETQYF.

This clone was seen a single time. The CDR3 nucleotides are TGTGCCAGCAGCTCACTACCGGGACGCAGCACAGATACGCAGTATTTT. Translated: CASSSLPGRSTDTQYF. V is TRBV7-9 and J is TRBJ2-3; D is tentatively TRBD1 or TRBD2 (5 bases each). The CDR3 covers 16 residues. Trimming removed 4 bases from V and 0 bases from J, with 14 bases in between. The germline V gene has CDR1 SEHNR and CDR2 FQNEAQ (reference sequence).

This chain links TRBV27 with TRBJ2-7; D possibly matches TRBD1 or TRBD2 (5 bases each). The length of the CDR3 is 14 residues. Germline CDR1 and CDR2: MNHEY and SMNVEV (reference sequence). Deletions cut 5 bases from V and 3 bases from J, with 14 bases between. The CDR3 protein is CASSPWDGLYEQYF. CDR3 nucleotide sequence: TGTGCCAGCAGTCCCTGGGACGGGCTCTACGAGCAGTACTTC.

This clone was seen only once. This chain links TRBV4-2 with TRBJ2-7; D possibly corresponds to TRBD2 (5 bases). CDR3 length: 15 residues. Trimming shortened V by 3 bases and J by 0 bases, and 12 bases separated the two germline ends. Germline V gene lookup returns CDR1 LGHNA and CDR2 YNFKEQ. The CDR3 spells CASSHTGTGSYEQYF. CDR3 nucleotides: TGTGCCAGCAGCCATACGGGAACGGGCTCCTACGAGCAGTACTTC.

The chain combines TRBV18 with TRBJ1-2, with 8 bases fitting TRBD1. The germline gives CDR1 KGHSH, CDR2 LQKENI. The CDR3 loop spans 13 amino acids. V lost 3 bases and J lost 8; bases outside the gene matches: 5. The CDR3 here is CASSPMDRVGYTF. The CDR3 DNA reads as TGTGCCAGCTCACCCATGGACAGGGTCGGCTACACCTTC.